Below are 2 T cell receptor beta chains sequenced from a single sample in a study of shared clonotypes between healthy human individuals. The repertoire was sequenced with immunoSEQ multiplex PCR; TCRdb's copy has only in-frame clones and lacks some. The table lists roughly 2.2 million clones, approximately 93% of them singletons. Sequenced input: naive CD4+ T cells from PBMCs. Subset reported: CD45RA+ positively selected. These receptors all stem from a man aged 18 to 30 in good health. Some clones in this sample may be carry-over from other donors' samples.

The CDR3 bases are TGTGCCAGCAGCCCCACCCTTAATCTAGCGGGAGCCACCACAGATACGCAGTATTTT. Its protein product is CASSPTLNLAGATTDTQYF. The chain combines TRBV5-4 with TRBJ2-3, with 10 bases fitting TRBD2. The CDR3 loop spans 19 amino acids. Trimming at V came to 4 bases and at J to 2 bases, leaving 16 bases not matched to a gene. CDR1 and CDR2 from the germline V gene are SGHNT and YYREEE (reference sequence).

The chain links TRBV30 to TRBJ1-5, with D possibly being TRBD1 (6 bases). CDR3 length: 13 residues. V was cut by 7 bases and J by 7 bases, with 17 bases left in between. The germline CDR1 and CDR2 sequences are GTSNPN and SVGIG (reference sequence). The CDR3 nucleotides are TGTGCCTTAAACACAGGGACGGGACAGCCCCAGCATTTT. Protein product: CALNTGTGQPQHF.